This is a list of T cell receptor beta chains from one sample in a study of cytomegalovirus exposure and HLA in healthy donors. Assay: immunoSEQ multiplex PCR; the TCRdb copy retains only in-frame clones and omits some. The sample holds about 150,000 clones, approximately 86% seen once. Material for sequencing was PBMCs. The receptors originated from a man younger than 30 in good health and CMV-seropositive. Each CDR3 is given with its conserved first and last residue. The order of the fields is J gene, V gene, D gene, clone size, CDR3 length, CDR3 protein, CDR3 DNA. A D gene is named only where the DNA matches it firmly. Rows give clone size only sometimes, using once, few, many, or a class for an expanded clone.

>TRBJ2-2|TRBV14|NA|NA|13
CASSQRGTGELFF
TGTGCCAGCAGCCAAAGGGGCACCGGGGAGCTGTTTTTT
>TRBJ2-7|TRBV7-2|TRBD1|NA|15
CASSPAGTETYEQYF
TGTGCCAGCAGCCCAGCCGGGACAGAGACCTACGAGCAGTACTTC
>TRBJ1-2|TRBV6-1|NA|NA|15
CASSARPGDNYGYTF
TGTGCCAGCAGTGCTCGCCCAGGGGATAACTATGGCTACACCTTC
>TRBJ1-2|TRBV13|NA|NA|13
CASSPGTTYGYTF
TGTGCCAGCAGCCCCGGGACAACCTATGGCTACACCTTC
>TRBJ1-5|TRBV6-5|NA|once|14
CASSYSRGNQPQHF
TGTGCCAGCAGTTACTCCAGGGGCAATCAGCCCCAGCATTTT
>TRBJ1-2|TRBV7-2|NA|NA|13
CASSSAGVRGYTF
TGTGCCAGCAGCTCCGCAGGGGTACGTGGCTACACCTTC
>TRBJ2-7|TRBV30|NA|NA|12
CAWGGGRYEQYF
TGTGCCTGGGGAGGGGGCCGCTACGAGCAGTACTTC
>TRBJ2-2|TRBV4-3|NA|NA|12
CASSQERGELFF
TGCGCCAGCAGCCAAGAGCGGGGGGAGCTGTTTTTT
>TRBJ2-1|TRBV4-3|NA|NA|17
CASSPSPRGARDNEQFF
TGCGCCAGCAGCCCCTCTCCCAGGGGGGCCAGGGACAATGAGCAGTTCTTC
>TRBJ2-5|TRBV4-3|NA|once|13
CASSQGPAETQYF
TGCGCCAGCAGCCAGGGGCCTGCGGAGACCCAGTACTTC
>TRBJ2-1|TRBV7-6|TRBD1|NA|20
CASSSKPTSTGMGSYNEQFF
TGTGCCAGCAGCTCTAAACCGACTTCGACAGGGATGGGCTCCTACAATGAGCAGTTCTTC
>TRBJ1-2|TRBV29-1|NA|NA|14
CSVDRAGGQYGYTF
TGCAGCGTTGACAGGGCGGGGGGCCAATATGGCTACACCTTC
>TRBJ1-4|TRBV9|NA|NA|14
CASSVRGAAEKLFF
TGTGCCAGCAGTGTCCGGGGGGCGGCTGAAAAACTGTTTTTT
>TRBJ2-1|TRBV9|NA|NA|15
CASSVVPGQGNEQFF
TGTGCCAGCAGCGTAGTTCCTGGGCAGGGCAATGAGCAGTTCTTC
>TRBJ1-5|TRBV9|NA|NA|15
CASSPRGYSNQPQHF
TGTGCCAGCAGCCCCCGCGGTTATAGCAATCAGCCCCAGCATTTT
>TRBJ1-3|TRBV7-2|NA|NA|16
CASSLYPGVSGNTIYF
TGTGCCAGCAGCTTATATCCGGGGGTCTCTGGAAACACCATATATTTT
>TRBJ2-2|TRBV13|TRBD2|NA|14
CASSLGLAAGELFF
TGTGCCAGCAGCTTAGGACTAGCGGCCGGGGAGCTGTTTTTT
>TRBJ2-7|TRBV21-1|NA|NA|17
CATRPISSSGGPYEQYF
TGTGCCACCCGTCCTATTTCGTCTAGCGGGGGCCCCTACGAGCAGTACTTC
>TRBJ1-1|TRBV5-1|TRBD1|few|16
CASSLEGTGVRLEAFF
TGCGCCAGCAGCTTGGAGGGGACAGGGGTACGCCTTGAAGCTTTCTTT
>TRBJ1-5|TRBV9|NA|NA|13
CASSPFGNQPQHF
TGTGCCAGCAGCCCCTTCGGCAATCAGCCCCAGCATTTT
>TRBJ1-6|TRBV2|TRBD1|NA|15
CASSEEGTANSPLHF
TGTGCCAGCAGTGAAGAGGGGACAGCTAATTCACCCCTCCACTTT
>TRBJ2-1|TRBV4-3|TRBD1|NA|18
CASSGPLGQGSGYNEQFF
TGCGCCAGCAGCGGTCCCCTCGGACAGGGATCAGGCTACAATGAGCAGTTCTTC
>TRBJ1-5|TRBV19|TRBD1|NA|14
CASSDREFGQPQHF
TGTGCCAGTAGTGACAGGGAATTTGGACAGCCCCAGCATTTT
>TRBJ1-2|TRBV5-1|TRBD1|NA|15
CASSLGGQGSYGYTF
TGCGCCAGCAGCTTGGGGGGACAGGGGTCCTATGGCTACACCTTC
>TRBJ1-5|TRBV6-5|TRBD1|large|14
CASSLTGGNQPQHF
TGTGCCAGCAGTTTAACAGGGGGCAATCAGCCCCAGCATTTT
>TRBJ2-1|TRBV18|TRBD2|NA|12
CASSRGGNEQFF
TGTGCCAGCTCACGGGGGGGCAATGAGCAGTTCTTC
>TRBJ2-1|TRBV11-3|TRBD2|NA|15
CASSLGLAGGTEQFF
TGTGCCAGCAGCTTAGGGCTAGCGGGAGGTACTGAGCAGTTCTTC
>TRBJ1-1|TRBV19|TRBD1|NA|15
CASYPGQGGSTEAFF
TGTGCCAGTTACCCCGGACAGGGAGGGTCCACTGAAGCTTTCTTT
>TRBJ1-1|TRBV7-8|NA|NA|13
CASSLAYGEKAFF
TGTGCCAGCAGCTTAGCGTACGGGGAGAAGGCTTTCTTT
>TRBJ2-7|TRBV15|TRBD1|NA|14
CATSRGQDAPEQYF
TGTGCCACCAGCAGGGGACAGGACGCGCCCGAGCAGTACTTC
>TRBJ1-2|TRBV19|TRBD1|NA|13
CASSIAQGVGYTF
TGTGCCAGTAGTATAGCACAGGGGGTTGGCTACACCTTC
>TRBJ2-7|TRBV6-5|TRBD1|once|14
CASSSRDRLYEQYF
TGTGCCAGCAGTAGCCGGGACAGACTTTACGAGCAGTACTTC
>TRBJ1-2|TRBV6-5|NA|NA|15
CASSYREAGRYGYTF
TGTGCCAGCAGTTACCGCGAGGCAGGGAGGTATGGCTACACCTTC
>TRBJ2-5|TRBV15|TRBD2|NA|14
CATSRPGLQETQYF
TGTGCCACCAGCCGCCCGGGACTACAAGAGACCCAGTACTTC
>TRBJ2-6|TRBV4-2|TRBD2|NA|19
CASSQGNSGGLSGANVLTF
TGTGCCAGCAGCCAAGGAAACAGCGGGGGACTCTCTGGGGCCAACGTCCTGACTTTC
>TRBJ2-7|TRBV6-5|TRBD1|NA|14
CASSRTGGPYEQYF
TGTGCCAGCAGTCGGACAGGGGGCCCCTACGAGCAGTACTTC
>TRBJ2-3|TRBV19|TRBD1|NA|14
CASSIGDSKDTQYF
TGTGCCAGTAGTATAGGGGACAGCAAGGATACGCAGTATTTT
>TRBJ2-5|TRBV5-1|TRBD1|NA|14
CASDRGSNGETQYF
TGCGCCAGCGACAGGGGATCTAACGGGGAGACCCAGTACTTC
>TRBJ2-1|TRBV7-8|TRBD2|NA|17
CASSPTSGTSSYNEQFF
TGTGCCAGCAGTCCGACTAGCGGGACGAGCTCCTACAATGAGCAGTTCTTC
>TRBJ2-1|TRBV5-1|TRBD1|NA|17
CASSLAYTRQGANEQFF
TGCGCCAGCAGCTTGGCCTACACGAGACAGGGGGCGAATGAGCAGTTCTTC
>TRBJ1-1|TRBV7-8|TRBD1|NA|17
CASRLQGAVNMNTEAFF
TGTGCCAGCCGCCTCCAGGGGGCTGTTAACATGAACACTGAAGCTTTCTTT
>TRBJ1-4|TRBV4-3|NA|NA|21
CASSQRLKGHNRSGKSEKLFF
TGCGCCAGCAGCCAACGCCTCAAAGGCCACAATCGATCGGGAAAGAGTGAAAAACTGTTTTTT
>TRBJ1-5|TRBV6-6|NA|NA|14
CASRWTDSNQPQHF
TGTGCCAGCAGGTGGACAGATAGCAATCAGCCCCAGCATTTT
>TRBJ2-1|TRBV5-1|NA|NA|15
CASSFVASSYNEQFF
TGCGCCAGCAGCTTTGTTGCCAGTTCCTACAATGAGCAGTTCTTC
>TRBJ1-1|TRBV2|NA|once|11
CASSDRHEAFF
TGTGCCAGCAGTGACAGGCATGAAGCTTTCTTT
>TRBJ2-2|TRBV9|NA|NA|15
CASSVDLSNTGELFF
TGTGCCAGCAGCGTAGACCTATCTAACACCGGGGAGCTGTTTTTT
>TRBJ2-7|TRBV18|NA|NA|14
CASSPIDPGYEQYF
TGTGCCAGCTCTCCAATCGACCCGGGGTACGAGCAGTACTTC
>TRBJ2-4|TRBV6-5|NA|NA|12
CASRTGQGAWYF
TGTGCCAGCAGAACCGGGCAGGGCGCCTGGTACTTC
>TRBJ1-5|TRBV18|NA|once|14
CASSPLAENQPQHF
TGTGCCAGCTCACCACTGGCGGAAAATCAGCCCCAGCATTTT
>TRBJ1-4|TRBV12-5|NA|NA|12
CASGLADEKLFF
TGTGCTAGTGGTTTGGCAGATGAAAAACTGTTTTTT
>TRBJ1-2|TRBV29-1|NA|once|13
CSVEDPTRRGYTF
TGCAGCGTTGAAGACCCAACTAGGAGGGGCTACACCTTC
>TRBJ1-1|TRBV4-3|NA|NA|13
CASSQDKGTEAFF
TGCGCCAGCAGCCAAGATAAGGGGACTGAAGCTTTCTTT